The 26 T cell receptor beta chains listed next were all sequenced from one sample in a study of T cell changes during pregnancy in multiple sclerosis. Generated by immunoSEQ multiplex PCR, the TCRdb table keeps only in-frame clones and is missing some. The sample shows approximately 28,000 clones, roughly nine tenths of them seen only once. Sequencing was performed on CD8+ T cells from peripheral blood mononuclear cells, taken in the second trimester of pregnancy. The receptors were gathered from a female donor with multiple sclerosis, enrolled in a pregnancy study.

The V call is TRBV7-3, the J call TRBJ2-2; D might be TRBD2 (6 bases). Trimming cost V 5 bases and J 5 bases, with 18 bases left between them. The CDR3 length is 16 residues. Germline loops: CDR1 SGHTA, CDR2 FQGTGA. The CDR3 loop is CASSRNRDFRTGELFF. The CDR3 bases are TGTGCCAGCAGCAGAAACCGGGACTTCAGGACCGGGGAGCTGTTTTTT.

The V and J genes are TRBV7-8 and TRBJ1-2; 8 bases are a match to TRBD1. V lost 5 bases to trimming and J lost 6 bases; unmatched junction nucleotides: 8. The CDR3 covers 14 residues. CDR1 SGHVS and CDR2 FQNEAQ come from the germline V gene. For the CDR3, the DNA is TGTGCCAGCAGCCAGGGGACAGGTGCCCATGGCTACACCTTC. It yields the protein CASSQGTGAHGYTF.

The CDR3 bases are TGCGCCAGCAGCCCGCCCGGACAGGGGGACATTGAGCAGTTCTTC. Protein product: CASSPPGQGDIEQFF. J is TRBJ2-1 and V is TRBV4-1, with 10 nucleotides matching TRBD1. CDR3 length: 15 amino acids. The ends lost 4 bases at V and 9 bases at J; junction bases unmatched: 9. The V gene's germline CDR1 is MGHRA and CDR2 YSYEKL.

The chain uses TRBV5-5 and TRBJ2-3; possibly TRBD2 for D (6 bases). V lost 0 bases and J lost 0, with 8 bases in between. This CDR3 spans 15 amino acids. Germline V lookup: CDR1 SGHKS, CDR2 YYEKEE (reference sequence). CDR3 sequence reads: CASSLGLASTDTQYF. As DNA, the CDR3 is TGTGCCAGCAGCTTGGGGCTAGCGAGCACAGATACGCAGTATTTT.

V usage is TRBV2 and J usage is TRBJ1-1, with no clear D. Per the germline V gene, CDR1 is SNHLY and CDR2 is FYNNEI. The V end was cut by 2 bases, the J end by 0 bases, with 7 bases between. This CDR3 is built from 14 residues. In DNA form, the CDR3 reads TGTGCCAGCAGTGAATCCGGGGTGAACACTGAAGCTTTCTTT. Translated: CASSESGVNTEAFF.

This clone was seen only once. The gene calls are TRBV27 and TRBJ1-2, with 9 bases identical to TRBD1. Germline V gene data show CDR1 as MNHEY and CDR2 as SMNVEV (reference sequence). The CDR3 length is 15 residues. V was clipped by 4 bases and J by 4 bases; unmatched bases: 7. DNA of the CDR3: TGTGCCAGCAGTTCGACAGGGGGAACACTCTATGGCTACACCTTC. It specifies CASSSTGGTLYGYTF.

This clone appeared once. The chain links TRBV7-3 to TRBJ2-5; unclear D gene. The CDR3 sequence is 13 residues long. Germline lookup yields CDR1 SGHTA and CDR2 FQGTGA. Trimming shortened V by 5 bases and J by 5 bases, and 12 bases separated the two germline ends. The CDR3 DNA reads TGTGCCAGCAGCCAAGGAGCACGGGAGACCCAGTACTTC. Its translation is CASSQGARETQYF.

The V gene is TRBV7-9, the J gene TRBJ2-1, with 9 bases that match TRBD2. Germline-derived CDR1 and CDR2 are SEHNR and FQNEAQ (reference sequence). This CDR3 comprises 15 residues. J lost 8 bases, V lost 6 bases, and 11 bases had no gene match. CDR3 nucleotides: TGTGCCAGCAGGGAGCGGGAGGACGTTGTCCATGAGCAGTTCTTC. Translation gives CASREREDVVHEQFF.

This chain uses TRBV29-1 with TRBJ2-1; possibly TRBD1 for D (5 bases). Germline values: CDR1 SQVTM, CDR2 ANQGSEA. The CDR3 is made up of 11 amino acids. Trimming removed 2 bases from V and 6 bases from J, with 5 bases in between. CDR3 bases: TGCAGCGTTGAACAGGGCAATGAGCAGTTCTTC. It encodes CSVEQGNEQFF.

Regarding this clone: The likely explanation is a read error, given a far larger clone one base away. This specimen includes other DNA sequences encoding the same CDR3. The V call is TRBV27, the J call TRBJ2-3; 9 positions agree with TRBD2. There are 14 residues in the CDR3. Germline V gives CDR1 MNHEY, CDR2 SMNVEV (reference sequence). In nucleotides, the CDR3 is TGTGCTAGCAGTAGGGCGGGAGGGACGTATACGCAGTATTTT. It specifies CASSRAGGTYTQYF.

The chain links TRBV4-1 to TRBJ2-1, with 13 positions matching TRBD2. Germline V lookup: CDR1 MGHRA, CDR2 YSYEKL. The CDR3 is 19 amino acids. Trimming took 2 bases from V and 0 from J; bases not matched to a gene: 7. This chain's CDR3 is CASSQLSLAGGSSYNEQFF. CDR3 nucleotide sequence: TGCGCCAGCAGCCAATTGTCACTAGCGGGAGGGAGCTCCTACAATGAGCAGTTCTTC.

The V call is TRBV6-1, the J call TRBJ2-5, with TRBD1 matching 7 bases. This CDR3 has 17 amino acids. CDR1 and CDR2 (germline): MNHNS, SASEGT. Trimming cost V 2 bases and J 2 bases; bases outside gene matches: 11. The CDR3 loop reads CASSEYPGQESQETQYF. The DNA for the CDR3 is TGTGCCAGCAGTGAATACCCCGGACAGGAGTCTCAAGAGACCCAGTACTTC.

This clone is a singleton in its sample. The gene calls are TRBV19 and TRBJ2-1, with 9 bases aligning to TRBD2. CDR3 length: 15 amino acids. Trimming took 1 base from V and 2 from J; bases not matched to a gene: 0. CDR1 and CDR2 (germline): LNHDA, SQIVND (reference sequence). CDR3 in DNA: TGTGCCAGTAGTATAGTAGCGGGAGCCTACAATGAGCAGTTCTTC. As protein: CASSIVAGAYNEQFF.

The rearrangement joins TRBV4-3 to TRBJ2-2; tentatively, D is TRBD2 (5 bases). Germline CDR1 LGHNA, CDR2 YSLEER. The CDR3 runs 15 residues. V gave up 1 base and J gave up 4 bases, with 10 bases separating them. In nucleotides, the CDR3 is TGCGCCAGCAGCCAAGCGAGGGTCGGCACCGGGGAGCTGTTTTTT. Residues: CASSQARVGTGELFF.

J is TRBJ2-3 and V is TRBV19, with 7 bases lining up with TRBD2. Germline lookup yields CDR1 LNHDA and CDR2 SQIVND (reference sequence). The CDR3 extends over 17 amino acids. The trim removed 3 bases at V and 4 bases at J, leaving 13 bases unmatched. CDR3 in DNA: TGTGCCAGTAGTATCGGGGGACTACCGGCGGCCGCAGATACGCAGTATTTT. This encodes CASSIGGLPAAADTQYF.

J is TRBJ2-1 and V is TRBV30; 9 bases are shared with TRBD2. With 6 bases clipped from V and 8 bases from J, the junction kept 8 bases outside the gene matches. CDR1 and CDR2 (germline): GTSNPN, SVGIG (reference sequence). The CDR3 has 13 amino acids. This CDR3 reads CACLLREGYEQFF. CDR3 sequence (DNA): TGTGCCTGCCTGTTGCGGGAGGGATATGAGCAGTTCTTC.

The rearrangement joins TRBV19 to TRBJ2-1, with 7 bases that match TRBD1. Trimming took 5 bases from V and 4 from J; bases not matched to a gene: 8. The CDR3 covers 15 residues. Germline V lookup: CDR1 LNHDA, CDR2 SQIVND (reference sequence). DNA for the CDR3: TGTGCCAGTAGTCCGAGGACAGGAGGTTACAATGAGCAGTTCTTC. Translation: CASSPRTGGYNEQFF.

This sequence joins TRBV11-2 and TRBJ2-5, with D tentatively TRBD2 (5 bases). The germline CDR1 and CDR2 sequences are SGHAT and FQNNGV. The CDR3 extends over 13 amino acids. The V gene lost 2 bases and the J gene lost 5 bases, with 9 bases spanning the gap. CDR3 coding DNA: TGTGCCAGCAGCTTAAGCCCGGGGGAGACCCAGTACTTC. The encoded protein is CASSLSPGETQYF.

The V call is TRBV6-5, the J call TRBJ1-4; the match to TRBD1 covers 7 bases. J gave up 7 bases and V 2 bases, and 7 bases lay outside the gene matches. The CDR3 contains 15 residues. Germline CDR1 MNHEY, CDR2 SVGAGI. The DNA of the CDR3 is TGTGCCAGCAGTTACATGACAGGGAACGGTGAAAAACTGTTTTTT. It specifies CASSYMTGNGEKLFF.

The chain is built from TRBV7-2 and TRBJ2-2, with no clear D. Trimming removed 1 base from V and 6 bases from J, with 3 bases in between. The CDR3 runs 12 residues. CDR1 and CDR2 (germline): SGHTA, FQGNSA. CDR3 amino acids: CASSLVSGELFF. The CDR3 bases are TGTGCCAGCAGCTTAGTCTCCGGGGAGCTGTTTTTT.

This clone was seen only once. The rearrangement joins TRBV7-8 to TRBJ2-7; D perhaps matches TRBD2 (5 bases). V was cut by 1 base and J by 4 bases, with 8 bases left in between. The germline V gene encodes CDR1 SGHVS and CDR2 FQNEAQ. The CDR3 is 13 amino acids. CDR3 in DNA: TGTGCCAGCAGCTTAGTCCCGGGGTACGAGCAGTACTTC. Amino acid sequence: CASSLVPGYEQYF.

The chain links TRBV27 to TRBJ2-2, with D maybe TRBD2 (6 bases). Germline CDR1 is MNHEY and CDR2 is SMNVEV (reference sequence). The CDR3 extends over 17 amino acids. With 5 bases removed from V and 4 bases from J, the gap between germline ends came to 20 bases. As DNA, the CDR3 is TGTGCCAGCAGTGGGGAAGGCGGGACTCTAGGCACCGGGGAGCTGTTTTTT. It specifies CASSGEGGTLGTGELFF.

The genes are TRBV27 and TRBJ2-7; 7 positions agree with TRBD1. The V gene end was trimmed by 4 bases and the J gene end by 3 bases; junction bases not matched to a gene: 15. Germline CDR1 and CDR2: MNHEY and SMNVEV (reference sequence). CDR3 length: 17 residues. CDR3 protein: CASSSTSTGFLNYEQYF. CDR3 in DNA: TGTGCCAGCAGTTCGACCTCGACAGGGTTTCTAAACTACGAGCAGTACTTC.

The V call is TRBV15, the J call TRBJ2-1; 9 bases map to TRBD2. Losses at the gene ends were 6 bases for V and 2 bases for J; bases not matched to a gene: 5. Germline CDR1 LNHNV, CDR2 YYDKDF (reference sequence). The CDR3 has 15 residues. The CDR3 region has the DNA TGTGCCACCAGAAATAGCGGGAGCCCCTACAATGAGCAGTTCTTC. It is translated as CATRNSGSPYNEQFF.

The chain recombines TRBV5-6 with TRBJ2-7, with 7 bases aligning to TRBD1. This CDR3 comprises 16 residues. The germline CDR1 and CDR2 sequences are SGHDT and YYEEEE. J lost 0 bases, V lost 6 bases, and 12 bases had no gene match. CDR3 residues: CASINRQGKGSYEQYF. CDR3 bases: TGTGCCAGCATCAACAGACAGGGTAAAGGCTCCTACGAGCAGTACTTC.

The chain has TRBV27 and TRBJ2-5; 8 nucleotides align to TRBD1. In germline, CDR1 is MNHEY, CDR2 SMNVEV (reference sequence). The junction had 14 bases not matched to a gene; V was cut back by 6 bases and J by 5 bases. The CDR3 spans 16 residues. The chain's CDR3 is CASSARTGYVSETQYF. The CDR3 DNA is TGTGCCAGCAGCGCCCGGACAGGGTATGTTTCGGAGACCCAGTACTTC.